This T cell receptor beta chain was observed in a study of cytomegalovirus exposure and HLA in healthy donors. Notes on the study in general: Most TCR sequences were seen very rarely across donors, but some public TCRs occurred in many. A prior analysis recorded that most TCR beta V segments were productive about 87% or about 30% of the time.

Trimming removed 5 bases from V and 7 bases from J, with 15 bases in between. The CDR3 is 14 amino acids. Germline V lookup: CDR1 SEHNR, CDR2 FQNEAQ (reference sequence). Vbeta (60) and Jbeta (13) primers were used in the PCR. The repertoire was sequenced with immunoSEQ multiplex PCR; TCRdb's copy has only in-frame clones and lacks some. The sample gives about 50,000 clones, 70% to 80% of which show up once; about 2.5% is in the top ten. Points on this clone: Its target is unknown.

While unrecorded immune exposures were likely, the donors were nominally healthy when sampled. Sample: PBMCs. This clonotype originated in a woman in her thirties or forties in good health and CMV-seropositive. The chain is built from TRBV7-9 and TRBJ2-4; D is possibly TRBD2 (5 bases). The CDR3 coding sequence is TGTGCCAGCAGCCCGGACTCAGGCTCTAACATTCAGTACTTC. Protein product: CASSPDSGSNIQYF.